Below, 28 T cell receptor beta chains from the same sample are listed, as sequenced in a study of early T cells in non-severe SARS-CoV-2 infection. From the 5' RACE reads, TCRdb called clonotypes with MiXCR, one entry per CDR3 protein. The repertoire holds 35,000 to 45,000 distinct CDR3 sequences, approximately 12% seen once, with roughly 15% in the top ten. Sample: whole blood. The receptors here all came from an adult who was a healthcare worker with PCR-confirmed SARS-CoV-2 infection or an uninfected control (not recorded which).

This clonotype was observed many times. The rearrangement uses TRBV12-3 or TRBV12-4 and TRBJ1-1; D might be TRBD1 (5 bases). The CDR3 totals 14 residues. V was clipped by 6 bases and J by 0 bases, with 11 bases between them. CDR3 DNA sequence: TGTGCCAGCAGCCGGGGACGGCTGAACACTGAAGCTTTCTTT. Translation: CASSRGRLNTEAFF.

Here the CDR3 DNA reads TGTGCCAGCAGCCGCCCCGGCGGCTATGAGCAGTTCTTC. This codes for CASSRPGGYEQFF. This chain links TRBV4-2 with TRBJ2-1, with D uncertain. From germline, CDR1 is LGHNA and CDR2 YNFKEQ. The CDR3 runs 13 residues. V gave up 4 bases and J gave up 8 bases, with 12 bases separating them.

This clonotype was counted a few times. The CDR3 here is CASSFAGLAPNEQFF. CDR3 in DNA: TGTGCCAGCAGCTTTGCGGGACTAGCCCCTAATGAGCAGTTCTTC. The chain employs TRBV7-2 and TRBJ2-1; 9 bases fit TRBD2. The V gene end was trimmed by 3 bases and the J gene end by 7 bases; junction bases not matched to a gene: 7. Germline assignment: CDR1 SGHTA and CDR2 FQGNSA. The CDR3 covers 15 residues.

This clonotype appeared a few times. The V call is TRBV10-2, the J call TRBJ1-5; D unclear. Germline V gene data show CDR1 as WSHSY and CDR2 as SAAADI. The V and J ends lost 11 bases and 5 bases respectively, with 16 bases between them. The CDR3 totals 13 residues. The CDR3 nucleotides are TGCGCCGCCCGCCGGGGTGAGGATCAGCCCCAGCATTTT. It encodes CAARRGEDQPQHF.

In its sample, this clonotype was seen many times. This chain joins TRBV19 and TRBJ2-7, with TRBD1 matching over 8 bases. Germline V gene lookup returns CDR1 LNHDA and CDR2 SQIVND (reference sequence). The ends lost 0 bases at V and 2 bases at J; junction bases unmatched: 3. CDR3 length equals 15 residues. The CDR3 loop reads CASSIEWDRTYEQYF. In DNA form, the CDR3 reads TGTGCCAGTAGTATAGAATGGGACAGGACCTACGAGCAGTACTTC.

Judged by abundance, this clonotype is medium-sized. The chain has TRBV28 and TRBJ1-1; D not certain. The CDR3 has 14 residues. Germline lookup yields CDR1 MDHEN and CDR2 SYDVKM. Between the trimmed V and J ends, which lost 2 bases and 9 bases, there was a span of 16 bases. The CDR3 DNA sequence: TGTGCCAGCAGTTTAAAATCGACCCAAAGGCAAGCTTTCTTT. Translation: CASSLKSTQRQAFF.

This clonotype was counted at least ten times. This sequence joins TRBV6-2 or TRBV6-3 and TRBJ2-5, with 7 bases that match TRBD2. This CDR3 is built from 14 residues. V shed 5 bases and J 6 bases; nucleotides not matched to a gene: 9. Germline CDR1 MNHEY, CDR2 SVGEGT. The CDR3 coding sequence is TGTGCCAGCAGTCCGCGCGGGGGTCAGAAGACCCAGTACTTC. Residues: CASSPRGGQKTQYF.

This chain uses TRBV11-2 with TRBJ2-7; D may be TRBD2 (6 bases). Germline lookup yields CDR1 SGHAT and CDR2 FQNNGV. The CDR3 is 13 residues long. V was shortened by 5 bases and J by 5 bases, with 13 bases between the two germline ends. The CDR3 DNA sequence: TGTGCCAGCAGCCCGACTAGTTTCCACGAGCAGTACTTC. It codes for CASSPTSFHEQYF.

This clonotype has more than one count but fewer than ten. Mismatch with germline at one junction end may stem from a read error. The chain links TRBV5-4 to TRBJ2-7; 13 bases match TRBD2. The CDR3 runs to 13 residues. The germline gives CDR1 SGHNT, CDR2 YYREEE (reference sequence). CDR3 nucleotides: TGTGCCAGCAGCTATCCAGGACTAGCGGGGGTCCTCTTC. It specifies CASSYPGLAGVLF. The full variable domain, rest sourced from reference TRBV5-4 and TRBJ2-7, is ETGVTQSPTHLIKTRGQQVTLRCSSQSGHNTVSWYQQALGQGPQFIFQYYREEENGRGNFPPRFSGLQFPNYSSELNVNALELDDSALYLCASSYPGLAGVLFGPGTRLTVT.

This clonotype was counted many times. The chain has TRBV7-8 and TRBJ2-3; D call uncertain. The V and J ends lost 4 bases and 0 bases respectively, with 8 bases between them. The germline CDR1 and CDR2 sequences are SGHVS and FQNEAQ. This CDR3 has 14 residues. This chain's CDR3 is CASSSRVSTDTQYF. For the CDR3, the DNA is TGTGCCAGCAGCTCCCGGGTTAGCACAGATACGCAGTATTTT.

The genes are TRBV2 and TRBJ2-5; D not resolved. The V end lost 8 bases, the J end lost 1 base, and 5 bases lay between the germline ends. CDR3 size: 11 residues. CDR1 is SNHLY, CDR2 FYNNEI, per germline. Here the CDR3 DNA reads TGTGCCAGCGCCCTCCAAGAGACCCAGTACTTC. This sequence encodes CASALQETQYF. Using reference TRBV2 and TRBJ2-5 for the parts outside the CDR3, the full variable domain is EPEVTQTPSHQVTQMGQEVILRCVPISNHLYFYWYRQILGQKVEFLVSFYNNEISEKSEIFDDQFSVERPDGSNFTLKIRSTKLEDSAMYFCASALQETQYFGPGTRLLVL.

This chain joins TRBV5-1 and TRBJ2-7; 8 nucleotides agree with TRBD1. The CDR3 is 13 amino acids. V shed 4 bases and J 2 bases; nucleotides not matched to a gene: 2. The germline V gene encodes CDR1 SGHRS and CDR2 YFSETQ. The CDR3 loop is CASSGGQAYEQYF. CDR3 DNA sequence: TGCGCCAGCAGCGGGGGACAGGCCTACGAGCAGTACTTC.

This clonotype has a count of ten or more. The V call is TRBV12-3 or TRBV12-4, the J call TRBJ1-5, with a tentative D call TRBD1 (5 bases). The CDR3 totals 14 residues. The V end lost 5 bases, the J end lost 3 bases, and 11 bases lay between the germline ends. For the CDR3, the DNA is TGTGCCAGCAGTAATCAGGGACCCAATCAGCCCCAGCATTTT. Translated: CASSNQGPNQPQHF.

This clonotype has ten or more counts. The chain links TRBV6-2 or TRBV6-3 to TRBJ1-1; D not certain. Germline lookup yields CDR1 MNHEY and CDR2 SVGEGT. The CDR3 is made up of 13 amino acids. V was pared by 8 bases and J by 3 bases, with 13 bases between. CDR3 nucleotide sequence: TGTGCCAGCTTCCCACACCGATACACTGAAGCTTTCTTT. Translated, it gives CASFPHRYTEAFF.

This clonotype was counted many times. This chain connects TRBV28 to TRBJ1-5; D is possibly TRBD1 (6 bases). CDR3 size: 15 residues. V was pared by 5 bases and J by 6 bases, with 17 bases between. Germline assignment: CDR1 MDHEN and CDR2 SYDVKM. The CDR3 here is CASSLPQGWGQPQHF. The CDR3 DNA reads TGTGCCAGCAGTCTACCACAGGGATGGGGTCAGCCCCAGCATTTT.

The chain combines TRBV27 with TRBJ2-5; TRBD2 is a possible D gene (5 bases). The ends were cut back, 5 bases at V and 2 bases at J, with 12 bases in the middle. The CDR3 loop spans 14 amino acids. CDR1 is MNHEY, CDR2 SMNVEV, per germline (reference sequence). CDR3 bases: TGTGCCAGCAGTCGGCGGGCAAATCAAGAGACCCAGTACTTC. It encodes CASSRRANQETQYF.

This clonotype was recorded many times. The CDR3 sequence is CASSRSDRDGNTIYF. CDR3 nucleotide sequence: TGTGCCAGTAGTCGATCGGACAGAGATGGAAACACCATATATTTT. The chain couples TRBV19 to TRBJ1-3; TRBD1 might be the D (6 bases). This CDR3 is 15 amino acids long. Germline V gene data show CDR1 as LNHDA and CDR2 as SQIVND (reference sequence). Trimming pared 5 bases from V and 3 bases from J, leaving 14 bases between.

V usage is TRBV25-1 and J usage is TRBJ2-2; D ambiguous. The germline V gene encodes CDR1 MGHDK and CDR2 SYGVNS. Trimming took off 4 bases at V and 3 bases at J, with 6 bases between the two ends. The CDR3 spans 13 residues. Here the CDR3 reads CASSARDTGELFF. The CDR3 DNA follows: TGTGCCAGCAGTGCCCGAGACACCGGGGAGCTGTTTTTT.

V and J are TRBV18 and TRBJ1-1, with D hard to call. Trimming left V 1 base short and J 1 base short, with 7 bases between. This CDR3 has 14 amino acids. Germline loops: CDR1 KGHSH, CDR2 LQKENI. CDR3 sequence (DNA): TGTGCCAGCTCACCACTTCAAGAGAACACTGAAGCTTTCTTT. Its protein is CASSPLQENTEAFF.

The sample holds many counts of this clonotype. This rearrangement joins TRBV28 to TRBJ1-2; TRBD1 agrees at 8 bases. V was clipped by 5 bases and J by 4 bases; unmatched bases: 12. The CDR3 is made up of 16 amino acids. Germline CDR1 reads MDHEN; CDR2 reads SYDVKM. Here the CDR3 reads CASSISGTGYPYGYTF. The CDR3 nucleotides read TGTGCCAGCAGTATTTCTGGGACAGGTTACCCCTATGGCTACACCTTC.

This clonotype was detected ten times or more. This sequence joins TRBV12-2 and TRBJ2-7; TRBD1, the D gene given by the table, was not confirmed from the DNA. TRBV12-2 is tagged as a pseudogene. The CDR3 is made up of 12 amino acids. CDR3: CASRLEGPMEYF. CDR3 nucleotides: TGTGCAAGTCGCTTAGAAGGCCCCATGGAGTACTTC.

As DNA, the CDR3 is TGTGCCAGCAGCCGGACTAGCGGGACTTTTGAGACCCAGTACTTC. Its protein is CASSRTSGTFETQYF. The chain carries TRBV5-5 and TRBJ2-5; 12 nucleotides agree with TRBD2. Per germline, CDR1 SGHKS and CDR2 YYEKEE (reference sequence). The CDR3 sequence is 15 residues long. V lost 4 bases and J lost 5; bases outside the gene matches: 6.

This clonotype was counted between two and nine times. V usage is TRBV11-2 and J usage is TRBJ2-7; D call uncertain. Looked up from germline, CDR1 is SGHAT and CDR2 is FQNNGV. CDR3 length: 11 amino acids. V gave up 4 bases and J gave up 3 bases, with 4 bases separating them. The CDR3 region has the DNA TGTGCCAGCAGCTATCACTACGAGCAGTACTTC. Translated: CASSYHYEQYF.

This chain joins TRBV12-3 or TRBV12-4 and TRBJ2-1; 12 positions agree with TRBD2. This CDR3 comprises 16 residues. V shed 4 bases, J shed 4 bases, and the junction held 5 bases outside the gene matches. CDR3 sequence (DNA): TGTGCCAGCAGTTCGCAGACTAGCGGGGGATACAATGAGCAGTTCTTC. Translated, it gives CASSSQTSGGYNEQFF.

The rearrangement uses TRBV7-9 and TRBJ2-1, with D unresolved. CDR1 SEHNR and CDR2 FQNEAQ come from the germline V gene (reference sequence). V lost 8 bases, J lost 7 bases, and 21 bases lay in between. This CDR3 is built from 15 residues. CDR3 loop: CASVAAGRVLNEQFF. The CDR3 coding sequence is TGTGCCAGCGTGGCCGCCGGAAGGGTATTGAATGAGCAGTTCTTC.

There are many counts of this clonotype. The chain has TRBV20-1 and TRBJ2-1; possibly TRBD2 for D (5 bases). This CDR3 comprises 16 residues. Germline CDR1 DFQATT, CDR2 SNEGSKA (reference sequence). Trimming cost V 5 bases and J 1 base, with 18 bases left between them. CDR3 amino acids: CSAPSGIGISYNEQFF. CDR3 in DNA: TGCAGTGCTCCCAGCGGAATCGGGATATCCTACAATGAGCAGTTCTTC.

This clonotype came up a few times. The chain employs TRBV7-9 and TRBJ1-4; no definite D call. CDR1 and CDR2 from the germline V gene are SEHNR and FQNEAQ (reference sequence). Trimming pared 1 base from V and 7 bases from J, leaving 7 bases between. The CDR3 is 13 amino acids. CDR3 protein: CASSLERGEKLFF. The CDR3, as DNA: TGTGCCAGCAGCTTAGAAAGAGGTGAAAAACTGTTTTTT.

This clonotype was counted ten times or more. The V and J genes are TRBV5-6 and TRBJ2-7; 10 nucleotides align to TRBD1. The V gene's germline CDR1 is SGHDT and CDR2 YYEEEE. The V and J ends lost 2 bases and 4 bases, in that order; junction bases with no gene match: 6. The CDR3 consists of 15 residues. The CDR3 sequence is CASSFGQGVRYEQYF. The CDR3 nucleotides read TGTGCCAGCAGCTTCGGACAGGGGGTCAGGTACGAGCAGTACTTC.